A single sample gave rise to the 13 T cell receptor beta chains below, sequenced in a study of shared clonotypes between healthy human individuals (dated by TCRdb to about 2020). The method was the immunoSEQ multiplex PCR assay. TCRdb holds this immuneACCESS table with in-frame rearrangements only. Some clones are missing; in checked studies, unresolved V genes explain under half, and the rest has no known cause. The sample table records some 490,000 clones; roughly 80% of these occur just once. The ten largest clonotypes hold about an eighth of the sample. The source material was PBMCs. These receptors all come from a woman between 40 and 55 years old in good health. Some clones in this sample may be carry-over from other donors' samples.

V is TRBV27 and J is TRBJ1-1, with a weak D call TRBD1 (5 bases). Between the trimmed V and J ends, which lost 6 bases and 4 bases, there was a span of 18 bases. The CDR3 contains 15 residues. Germline CDR1 is MNHEY and CDR2 is SMNVEV (reference sequence). CDR3 loop: CASRERGRWFTEAFF. DNA for the CDR3: TGTGCCAGCAGAGAACGGGGCAGATGGTTCACTGAAGCTTTCTTT.

The chain uses TRBV7-9 and TRBJ2-1; 9 nucleotides agree with TRBD2. Germline V CDR1 and CDR2: SEHNR, FQNEAQ (reference sequence). The CDR3 consists of 12 residues. J gave up 14 bases and V 11 bases, and 13 bases lay outside the gene matches. The CDR3 is CAGGAGGPWEFF. The CDR3 region has the DNA TGTGCCGGGGGAGCGGGAGGTCCGTGGGAGTTCTTC. Complete variable domain (other parts from reference TRBV7-9 and TRBJ2-1): DTGVSQNPRHKITKRGQNVTFRCDPISEHNRLYWYRQTLGQGPEFLTYFQNEAQLEKSRLLSDRFSAERPKGSFSTLEIQRTEQGDSAMYLCAGGAGGPWEFFGPGTRLTVL.

J is TRBJ1-1 and V is TRBV5-1, with D possibly matching TRBD1 (5 bases). Germline values: CDR1 SGHRS, CDR2 YFSETQ. Trimming took off 1 base at V and 0 bases at J, with 7 bases between the two ends. This CDR3 comprises 14 residues. The CDR3 protein is CASSLQTVNTEAFF. The CDR3 DNA reads as TGCGCCAGCAGCTTGCAGACAGTGAACACTGAAGCTTTCTTT. The full variable domain, rest sourced from reference TRBV5-1 and TRBJ1-1, is KAGVTQTPRYLIKTRGQQVTLSCSPISGHRSVSWYQQTPGQGLQFLFEYFSETQRNKGNFPGRFSGRQFSNSRSEMNVSTLELGDSALYLCASSLQTVNTEAFFGQGTRLTVV.

Only a few counts were recorded for this clone. The V gene is TRBV2, the J gene TRBJ2-1, with D possibly being TRBD1 or TRBD2 (5 bases each). From germline, CDR1 is SNHLY and CDR2 FYNNEI. Trimming took 5 bases from V and 9 from J, leaving 14 bases between them. The CDR3 length is 13 residues. CDR3 nucleotide sequence: TGTGCCAGCAGTCCAATAGAGGGGTTTGAGCAGTTCTTC. This encodes CASSPIEGFEQFF. The full variable domain, with the rest looked up from reference TRBV2 and TRBJ2-1, is EPEVTQTPSHQVTQMGQEVILRCVPISNHLYFYWYRQILGQKVEFLVSFYNNEISEKSEIFDDQFSVERPDGSNFTLKIRSTKLEDSAMYFCASSPIEGFEQFFGPGTRLTVL.

This chain uses TRBV30 with TRBJ1-6; D unclear. Germline V gene data show CDR1 as GTSNPN and CDR2 as SVGIG (reference sequence). Trimming took off 4 bases at V and 7 bases at J, with 8 bases between the two ends. There are 12 residues in the CDR3. CDR3 residues: CAWTGGNSPLHF. CDR3 coding DNA: TGTGCCTGGACCGGAGGGAATTCACCCCTCCACTTT.

In its sample, this clone was seen once. J is TRBJ2-3 and V is TRBV11-2; the D is unclear. Trimming cost V 0 bases and J 8 bases, with 9 bases left between them. Per the germline V gene, CDR1 is SGHAT and CDR2 is FQNNGV. The CDR3 totals 13 residues. This CDR3 reads CASSLDLRRTQYF. CDR3 coding DNA: TGTGCCAGCAGCTTAGACCTGAGACGTACGCAGTATTTT.

Note on this clone: A far larger clone is a single base away, which makes a read error likely. The chain combines TRBV29-1 with TRBJ1-1, with D tentatively TRBD1 (5 bases). Germline V gives CDR1 SQVTM, CDR2 ANQGSEA. This CDR3 contains 12 residues. The CDR3 spells CSVGDSNTESFF. CDR3 coding DNA: TGCAGCGTCGGTGACAGTAACACTGAATCTTTCTTT.

The chain uses TRBV19 and TRBJ2-7; D may be TRBD1 or TRBD2 (7 bases each). Germline CDR1 LNHDA, CDR2 SQIVND (reference sequence). Trimming pared 2 bases from V and 0 bases from J, leaving 14 bases between. This CDR3 is built from 16 residues. The CDR3 sequence: CASSIKGGTVSYEQYF. CDR3 DNA sequence: TGTGCCAGTAGTATAAAGGGAGGGACAGTCTCCTACGAGCAGTACTTC.

The J gene is TRBJ1-3, the V gene TRBV6-6, with D unclear. Germline V CDR1 and CDR2: MNHNY, SVGAGI (reference sequence). V was pared by 0 bases and J by 4 bases, with 10 bases between. CDR3 size: 15 residues. CDR3 residues: CASSYSGAIGNTIYF. CDR3 nucleotide sequence: TGTGCCAGCAGTTACTCGGGAGCTATAGGAAACACCATATATTTT.

The gene calls are TRBV29-1 and TRBJ2-1, with 9 bases aligning to TRBD2. The J segment lost 7 bases and the V segment lost 3 bases, leaving 4 bases of the junction unmatched. The CDR3 totals 13 residues. Germline CDR1 and CDR2: SQVTM and ANQGSEA. Here the CDR3 reads CSVDTSGYNEQFF. The CDR3 DNA follows: TGCAGCGTTGACACTAGCGGGTATAATGAGCAGTTCTTC.

Only a few counts were recorded for this clone. The chain has TRBV4-2 and TRBJ2-3; D is perhaps TRBD1 (6 bases). This CDR3 is built from 17 residues. The ends were cut back, 4 bases at V and 2 bases at J, with 19 bases in the middle. The germline V gene encodes CDR1 LGHNA and CDR2 YNFKEQ. CDR3 in amino acids: CASSRGGPRGSTDTQYF. CDR3 nucleotides: TGTGCCAGCAGCCGAGGGGGACCCAGGGGCTCCACAGATACGCAGTATTTT.

This rearrangement joins TRBV5-1 to TRBJ2-2; perhaps TRBD1 as D (6 bases). This CDR3 region has 15 residues. Germline-derived CDR1 and CDR2 are SGHRS and YFSETQ. Trimming shortened V by 4 bases and J by 5 bases, and 15 bases separated the two germline ends. The CDR3 region is CASSPDRRGTGELFF. The DNA of the CDR3 is TGCGCCAGCAGCCCCGACAGAAGGGGGACCGGGGAGCTGTTTTTT.

Regarding this clone: A far more abundant clone sits one base away, making this likely a read error. This sequence joins TRBV4-3 and TRBJ2-6, with D hard to call. The CDR3 loop spans 16 amino acids. Per germline, CDR1 LGHNA and CDR2 YSLEER. The V and J ends lost 0 bases and 0 bases respectively, with 6 bases between them. DNA of the CDR3: TGCGCCAGCAGCCAAGATTGGTGCTCTGGGGCCAACGTCCTGACTTTC. Residues: CASSQDWCSGANVLTF.